This entry concerns a single TCR beta chain. The sample comes from a study of blood T cell repertoires in COVID-19. Looking at the study overall: Researchers got acute and convalescent COVID-19 samples from the United States, Italy and Spain. Sources were T cells, B-cell-depleted T cells, or PBMCs; the material itself was cDNA or gDNA.

In the original processing: Amplifying reference gene primers gave estimates of nucleated cell counts. Only in-frame clones appear in the TCRdb table, and some are missing; sequencing was by immunoSEQ multiplex PCR. The V and J calls and clone size are taken from that table; D and trimming were inferred from the DNA. The sample carries over 200,000 clones, more than 75% recorded once. This CDR3 has 16 residues. Specimen: peripheral blood. This receptor was obtained from a woman between 45 and 65 years old with acute or convalescent COVID-19. The V gene is TRBV21-1, the J gene TRBJ2-2; TRBD1, as called in the table, went unchecked against the DNA. TRBV21-1 is a listed pseudogene. CDR3 protein: CASSKEGWRVSGELFF. CDR3 nucleotide sequence: TGTGCCAGCAGCAAAGAGGGGTGGCGAGTCAGCGGGGAGCTGTTTTTT.